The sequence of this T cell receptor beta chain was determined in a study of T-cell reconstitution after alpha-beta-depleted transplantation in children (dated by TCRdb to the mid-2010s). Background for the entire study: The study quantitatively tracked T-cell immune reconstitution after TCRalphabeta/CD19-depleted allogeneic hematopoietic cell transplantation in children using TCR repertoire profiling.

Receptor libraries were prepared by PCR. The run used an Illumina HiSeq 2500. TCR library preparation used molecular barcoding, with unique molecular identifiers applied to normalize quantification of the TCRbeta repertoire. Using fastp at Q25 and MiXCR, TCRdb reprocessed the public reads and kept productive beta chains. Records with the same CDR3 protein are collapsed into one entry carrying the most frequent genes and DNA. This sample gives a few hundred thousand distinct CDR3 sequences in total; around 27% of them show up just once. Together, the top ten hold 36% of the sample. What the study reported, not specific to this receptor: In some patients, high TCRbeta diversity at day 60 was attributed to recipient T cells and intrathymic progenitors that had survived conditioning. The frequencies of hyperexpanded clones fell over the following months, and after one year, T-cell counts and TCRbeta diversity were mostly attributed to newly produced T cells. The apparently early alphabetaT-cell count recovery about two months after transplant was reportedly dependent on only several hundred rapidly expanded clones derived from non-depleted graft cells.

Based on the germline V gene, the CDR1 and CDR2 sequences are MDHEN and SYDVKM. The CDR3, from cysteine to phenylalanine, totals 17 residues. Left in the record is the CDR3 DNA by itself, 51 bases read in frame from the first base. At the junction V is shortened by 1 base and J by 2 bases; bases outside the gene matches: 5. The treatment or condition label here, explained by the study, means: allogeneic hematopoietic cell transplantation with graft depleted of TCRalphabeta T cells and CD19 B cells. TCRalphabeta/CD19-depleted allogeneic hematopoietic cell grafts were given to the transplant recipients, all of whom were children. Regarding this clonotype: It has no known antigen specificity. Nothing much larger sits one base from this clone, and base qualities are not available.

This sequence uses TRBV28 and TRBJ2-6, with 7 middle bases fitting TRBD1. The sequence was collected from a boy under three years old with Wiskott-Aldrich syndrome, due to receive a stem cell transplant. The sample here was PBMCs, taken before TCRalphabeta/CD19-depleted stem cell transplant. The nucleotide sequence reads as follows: TGTGCCAGCAGTTTATCGTACAGGGGTACTGGGGCCAACGTCCTGACTTTC. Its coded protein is CASSLSYRGTGANVLTF. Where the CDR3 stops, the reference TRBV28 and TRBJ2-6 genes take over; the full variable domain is DVKVTQSSRYLVKRTGEKVFLECVQDMDHENMFWYRQDPGLGLRLIYFSYDVKMKEKGDIPEGYSVSREKKERFSLILESASTNQTSMYLCASSLSYRGTGANVLTFGAGSRLTVL.